A single sample is the source of the 27 T cell receptor beta chains below, sequenced in a study of blood T cell repertoires in COVID-19. The protocol was immunoSEQ multiplex PCR, while the TCRdb copy is restricted to in-frame clones and leaves out a portion. The data show 240,000 or so clones, with about 80% seen just once and 3% to 3.5% held by the top ten. Sequenced input: peripheral blood. The receptors originated from a woman older than 75 with acute or convalescent COVID-19.

This clone was found once. This rearrangement joins TRBV5-1 to TRBJ2-7, with 12 bases aligning to TRBD1. CDR1 and CDR2 (germline): SGHRS, YFSETQ. V was clipped by 4 bases and J by 5 bases; unmatched bases: 16. The CDR3 sequence is 18 residues long. CDR3 sequence (DNA): TGCGCCAGCAGCCTTCAATTTCCGGGACAGGGGGCGTCGCACGAGCAGTACTTC. Translation: CASSLQFPGQGASHEQYF.

The chain is built from TRBV3-1 (or the pseudogene TRBV3-2) and TRBJ2-3; 9 nucleotides line up with TRBD2. There are 14 residues in the CDR3. Trimming at V came to 6 bases and at J to 4 bases, leaving 5 bases not matched to a gene. The V gene's germline CDR1 is LGHDT and CDR2 YNNKEL (reference sequence). This CDR3 reads CASRRAGGADTQYF. In DNA, the CDR3 is TGTGCCAGCAGACGGGCGGGAGGGGCAGATACGCAGTATTTT.

This clone has more than one count but fewer than ten. Different DNA sequences within this sample yield the same CDR3. The chain uses TRBV30 and TRBJ1-6; maybe TRBD1 (5 bases). The CDR3 contains 13 residues. Trimming took 3 bases from V and 7 from J, leaving 10 bases between them. Germline V gives CDR1 GTSNPN, CDR2 SVGIG (reference sequence). CDR3 loop: CAWSLKGNSPLHF. The CDR3 nucleotides read TGTGCCTGGAGCCTTAAGGGGAATTCACCCCTCCACTTT. Using reference TRBV30 and TRBJ1-6 for the parts outside the CDR3, the full variable domain is SQTIHQWPATLVQPVGSPLSLECTVEGTSNPNLYWYRQAAGRGLQLLFYSVGIGQISSEVPQNLSASRPQDRQFILSSKKLLLSDSGFYLCAWSLKGNSPLHFGNGTRLTVT.

The chain has TRBV5-1 and TRBJ2-5; D might be TRBD2 (5 bases). The CDR3 is made up of 16 amino acids. Germline V lookup: CDR1 SGHRS, CDR2 YFSETQ. With 2 bases removed from V and 5 bases from J, the gap between germline ends came to 19 bases. This CDR3 is CASSLGSNSSPETQYF. CDR3 sequence (DNA): TGCGCCAGCAGCTTAGGGAGTAACTCCAGCCCCGAGACCCAGTACTTC.

This chain joins TRBV27 and TRBJ1-6; a weak D match, TRBD1 (5 bases). This CDR3 comprises 14 residues. Germline V gene sequence: CDR1 MNHEY, CDR2 SMNVEV (reference sequence). Trimming stripped 1 base from V and 10 bases from J, with 11 bases between. The CDR3 DNA reads TGTGCCAGCAGTTTATGGTCGCAGGGCTCACCCCTCCACTTT. Translated: CASSLWSQGSPLHF.

V usage is TRBV6-5 and J usage is TRBJ1-5, with 7 positions matching TRBD1. The CDR3 has 14 residues. Per the germline V gene, CDR1 is MNHEY and CDR2 is SVGAGI. The J segment lost 0 bases and the V segment lost 8 bases, leaving 4 bases of the junction unmatched. This chain's CDR3 is CASHRGGSNQPQHF. The DNA of the CDR3 is TGTGCCAGCCACAGGGGTGGTAGCAATCAGCCCCAGCATTTT.

This clone was counted at least ten times. The chain has TRBV6-5 and TRBJ2-1; D is unclear. The CDR3 contains 12 residues. Trimming removed 6 bases from V and 6 bases from J, with 9 bases in between. Looked up from germline, CDR1 is MNHEY and CDR2 is SVGAGI. DNA for the CDR3: TGTGCCAGCAGCCTAGGCGTCAATGAGCAGTTCTTC. Translated, it gives CASSLGVNEQFF.

The chain employs TRBV5-4 and TRBJ2-3, with a tentative D call TRBD2 (5 bases). CDR1 is SGHNT, CDR2 YYREEE, per germline (reference sequence). This CDR3 spans 15 amino acids. V gave up 0 bases and J gave up 7 bases, with 15 bases separating them. CDR3 in DNA: TGTGCCAGCAGCTTGGGGACTCCGGGTAGTAATACGCAGTATTTT. This encodes CASSLGTPGSNTQYF.

The rearrangement uses TRBV5-5 and TRBJ2-1, with 10 bases aligning to TRBD2. V trimming: 0 bases; J trimming: 8 bases; junction bases outside the gene matches: 2. The germline V gene has CDR1 SGHKS and CDR2 YYEKEE (reference sequence). The CDR3 extends over 14 amino acids. CDR3 residues: CASSLEGTSDEQFF. CDR3 in DNA: TGTGCCAGCAGCTTGGAGGGGACTAGCGATGAGCAGTTCTTC.

This clone was recorded a few times. The chain carries TRBV6-5 and TRBJ2-7, with 9 bases identical to TRBD1. CDR1 is MNHEY, CDR2 SVGAGI, per germline. The V gene end was trimmed by 7 bases and the J gene end by 5 bases; junction bases not matched to a gene: 9. CDR3 length: 14 amino acids. DNA of the CDR3: TGTGCCAGCACCAAACAGGGGGCTACCGACGAGCAGTACTTC. Protein: CASTKQGATDEQYF.

This clone was seen a handful of times. The CDR3 region has the DNA TGTGCCAGCAGTGTTACAGGGGGAATCACTGAAGCTTTCTTT. The encoded protein is CASSVTGGITEAFF. This sequence joins TRBV2 and TRBJ1-1; 8 bases fit TRBD1. V gave up 4 bases and J gave up 4 bases; unmatched junction bases: 5. The CDR3 sequence is 14 residues long. Germline CDR1 and CDR2: SNHLY and FYNNEI.

The J gene is TRBJ1-1, the V gene TRBV10-3, with 8 positions matching TRBD1. V shed 3 bases and J 4 bases; nucleotides not matched to a gene: 7. Germline assignment: CDR1 ENHRY and CDR2 SYGVKD. The CDR3 sequence is 15 residues long. CDR3 loop: CAISESGGDVTEAFF. In nucleotides, the CDR3 is TGTGCCATCAGTGAATCAGGGGGCGATGTCACTGAAGCTTTCTTT.

The chain recombines TRBV5-1 with TRBJ2-1, with 9 bases identical to TRBD2. Losses at the gene ends were 4 bases for V and 4 bases for J; bases not matched to a gene: 3. Germline V gene sequence: CDR1 SGHRS, CDR2 YFSETQ. CDR3 length: 14 residues. The CDR3 is CASSPTSGYNEQFF. For the CDR3, the DNA is TGCGCCAGCAGCCCGACTAGCGGATACAATGAGCAGTTCTTC.

The J gene is TRBJ2-5, the V gene TRBV28; tentatively, D is TRBD2 (6 bases). Germline CDR1 MDHEN, CDR2 SYDVKM. The CDR3 is 12 residues long. V gave up 6 bases and J gave up 5 bases, with 10 bases separating them. The chain's CDR3 is CASRTGGETQYF. CDR3 in DNA: TGTGCCAGCAGGACCGGAGGGGAGACCCAGTACTTC.

The gene calls are TRBV7-8 and TRBJ1-2, with D possibly being TRBD1 (6 bases). There are 13 residues in the CDR3. V was trimmed by 5 bases and J by 8 bases, leaving 15 bases between them. Per germline, CDR1 SGHVS and CDR2 FQNEAQ. CDR3 DNA sequence: TGTGCCAGCAGCCCCCTTCCTCAGGGGGGCTACACCTTC. This sequence encodes CASSPLPQGGYTF.

This clone was picked up one time. The CDR3 is CASSPGGYEQYF. In DNA form, the CDR3 reads TGTGCCAGTAGTCCAGGGGGCTACGAGCAGTACTTC. The chain joins TRBV19 to TRBJ2-7, with 7 bases fitting TRBD1. Germline values: CDR1 LNHDA, CDR2 SQIVND (reference sequence). V dropped 5 bases and J dropped 3; count of bases not matched to a gene: 1. The length of the CDR3 is 12 residues.

The V gene is TRBV6-1, the J gene TRBJ1-5; D is unresolved. Trimming shortened V by 3 bases and J by 10 bases, and 16 bases separated the two germline ends. The CDR3 covers 14 residues. CDR1 is MNHNS, CDR2 SASEGT, per germline. The CDR3 coding sequence is TGTGCCAGCAGTGATCAGGCGCCTATCGTTCCCCAGCATTTT. This translates into CASSDQAPIVPQHF.

This chain uses TRBV7-8 with TRBJ1-2, with unresolved D. The CDR3 covers 14 residues. V gave up 4 bases and J gave up 0 bases, with 9 bases separating them. Germline V gene data show CDR1 as SGHVS and CDR2 as FQNEAQ. CDR3 amino acids: CASSSFTTNYGYTF. CDR3 bases: TGTGCCAGCAGCTCTTTCACTACTAACTATGGCTACACCTTC.

The chain joins TRBV5-6 to TRBJ1-4; a weak D match, TRBD1 (5 bases). The CDR3 is 15 residues long. Germline V gives CDR1 SGHDT, CDR2 YYEEEE. Trimming stripped 4 bases from V and 4 bases from J, with 14 bases between. CDR3 DNA: TGTGCCAGCAGCATCGCGGGACGGGGTAATGAAAAACTGTTTTTT. Translated, it gives CASSIAGRGNEKLFF. The full variable domain, in which reference TRBV5-6 and TRBJ1-4 provide the parts outside the CDR3, is DAGVTQSPTHLIKTRGQQVTLRCSPKSGHDTVSWYQQALGQGPQFIFQYYEEEERQRGNFPDRFSGHQFPNYSSELNVNALLLGDSALYLCASSIAGRGNEKLFFGSGTQLSVL.

On this clone: The sample contains more than one DNA sequence encoding this CDR3. The rearrangement links TRBV4-3 to TRBJ1-2, with TRBD1 matching over 8 bases. The V gene end was trimmed by 1 base and the J gene end by 5 bases; junction bases not matched to a gene: 6. The length of the CDR3 is 15 residues. Germline V gene lookup returns CDR1 LGHNA and CDR2 YSLEER. The CDR3 region is CASSQGRQGSYGYTF. DNA of the CDR3: TGCGCCAGCAGCCAAGGACGACAGGGGTCGTATGGCTACACCTTC.

Details on this clone: The sample contains more than one DNA sequence encoding this CDR3. The chain couples TRBV6-1 to TRBJ2-5, with 14 bases aligning to TRBD2. Looked up from germline, CDR1 is MNHNS and CDR2 is SASEGT. This CDR3 is built from 15 residues. V lost 3 bases to trimming and J lost 3 bases; unmatched junction nucleotides: 0. CDR3 loop: CASSEGLAGEETQYF. CDR3 DNA: TGTGCCAGCAGTGAGGGACTAGCGGGGGAAGAGACCCAGTACTTC.

In this sample, this clone turned up a few times. CDR3 sequence: CASSFSLGNRGRNTEAFF. CDR3 DNA sequence: TGTGCCAGCAGCTTTTCTCTGGGAAACAGGGGCCGGAACACTGAAGCTTTCTTT. V is TRBV5-4 and J is TRBJ1-1, with 7 bases fitting TRBD1. The trim removed 2 bases at V and 1 base at J, leaving 14 bases unmatched. The CDR3 has 18 residues. Germline V CDR1 and CDR2: SGHNT, YYREEE (reference sequence).

The V call is TRBV3-1 (or the pseudogene TRBV3-2), the J call TRBJ2-7; 7 bases are a match to TRBD2. V lost 2 bases to trimming and J lost 2 bases; unmatched junction nucleotides: 6. The germline V gene encodes CDR1 LGHDT and CDR2 YNNKEL (reference sequence). The CDR3 loop spans 15 amino acids. The CDR3 region is CASSQFRLATYEQYF. CDR3 DNA sequence: TGTGCCAGCAGCCAATTCCGACTAGCCACCTACGAGCAGTACTTC.

This clone has a single count. The V gene is TRBV5-1, the J gene TRBJ2-1, with TRBD2 matching 10 bases. V was clipped by 2 bases and J by 9 bases; unmatched bases: 5. The CDR3 has 14 amino acids. The germline gives CDR1 SGHRS, CDR2 YFSETQ. The CDR3 spells CASSFGSGGFEQFF. In nucleotides, the CDR3 is TGCGCCAGCAGCTTCGGTAGCGGGGGGTTTGAGCAGTTCTTC.

For this clone: Given a far larger clone just one base away, this is likely a sequencing read error. The gene calls are TRBV7-3 and TRBJ1-1; D gene uncertain. The CDR3 is 12 residues long. Trimming removed 5 bases at V and 1 base at J, with 5 bases between. The V gene's germline CDR1 is SGHTA and CDR2 FQGTGA. The CDR3 spells CASSEGNTEAFF. CDR3 coding DNA: TGTGCCAGCAGCGAGGGGAACACTGAAGCTTTCTTT.

The V call is TRBV6-1, the J call TRBJ2-2; D possibly corresponds to TRBD1 (5 bases). This CDR3 is 14 amino acids long. Per germline, CDR1 MNHNS and CDR2 SASEGT. Trimming pared 2 bases from V and 6 bases from J, leaving 10 bases between. For the CDR3, the DNA is TGTGCCAGCAGTGAATATAAGGGGCCCGGGGAGCTGTTTTTT. Translated, it gives CASSEYKGPGELFF.

The V gene is TRBV6-2 or TRBV6-3, the J gene TRBJ2-7; TRBD2 matches at 9 bases. The V gene's germline CDR1 is MNHEY and CDR2 SVGEGT. Trimming took 4 bases from V and 7 from J; bases not matched to a gene: 17. The length of the CDR3 is 17 residues. CDR3 in amino acids: CASSSPSLAGLAREQYF. Here the CDR3 DNA reads TGTGCCAGCAGTTCCCCGTCACTAGCGGGTTTGGCTAGGGAGCAGTACTTC.